The 24 T cell receptor beta chains in this list originate from one sample, sequenced in a study of technical replicates of blood from several donors. Clones were sequenced by immunoSEQ multiplex PCR, and TCRdb holds only the in-frame ones, with some missing. Here the sample spans around 83,000 clones, about 90% being singletons. Source material: T cells isolated from PBMCs. The receptors originated from a human donor in good health. Some clones in this sample may be carry-over from other donors' samples.

J is TRBJ2-2 and V is TRBV7-8; 7 nucleotides line up with TRBD2. The trim removed 5 bases at V and 5 bases at J, leaving 20 bases unmatched. The CDR3 totals 19 residues. Germline CDR1 SGHVS, CDR2 FQNEAQ. DNA of the CDR3: TGTGCCAGCAGCGAGCTTATAGGTCCTTTGCCCGGGGGGACCGGGGAGCTGTTTTTT. Translation gives CASSELIGPLPGGTGELFF.

The CDR3 reads CASSRQGDLAKNIQYF. As DNA, the CDR3 is TGTGCCAGCTCGCGCCAAGGGGATCTAGCCAAAAACATTCAGTACTTC. The V gene is TRBV18, the J gene TRBJ2-4; perhaps TRBD1 as D (5 bases). This CDR3 is built from 16 residues. CDR1 is KGHSH and CDR2 is LQKENI in the germline V gene. V lost 6 bases and J 0 bases, leaving 15 bases between the germline ends.

The rearrangement joins TRBV7-9 to TRBJ1-1; D might be TRBD1 (5 bases). V lost 9 bases and J 1 base, leaving 9 bases between the germline ends. CDR1 and CDR2 from the germline V gene are SEHNR and FQNEAQ (reference sequence). The CDR3 consists of 12 residues. The CDR3 protein is CASHTGNTEAFF. The CDR3 DNA sequence: TGTGCCAGTCATACAGGGAACACTGAAGCTTTCTTT.

This clone was recorded only once. J is TRBJ2-6 and V is TRBV9; D might be TRBD1 (6 bases). The germline V and J ends were trimmed by 1 base and 2 bases, with 13 bases remaining between them. The germline V gene has CDR1 SGDLS and CDR2 YYNGEE. This CDR3 is built from 17 residues. The CDR3: CASSVNTGLTGANVLTF. The CDR3 region has the DNA TGTGCCAGCAGCGTAAATACAGGGCTAACTGGGGCCAACGTCCTGACTTTC. Drawing the rest from reference TRBV9 and TRBJ2-6, the complete variable domain is DSGVTQTPKHLITATGQRVTLRCSPRSGDLSVYWYQQSLDQGLQFLIQYYNGEERAKGNILERFSAQQFPDLHSELNLSSLELGDSALYFCASSVNTGLTGANVLTFGAGSRLTVL.

The chain carries TRBV7-6 and TRBJ1-3; TRBD1 agrees at 10 bases. Germline CDR1 and CDR2: SGHVS and FNYEAQ. The junction had 11 bases not matched to a gene; V was cut back by 4 bases and J by 2 bases. This CDR3 is built from 18 residues. This CDR3 is CASSYYSTGTGAGNTIYF. The CDR3 DNA reads TGTGCCAGCAGCTACTACTCAACCGGGACAGGGGCTGGAAACACCATATATTTT.

The gene calls are TRBV30 and TRBJ2-1; D gene ambiguous. This CDR3 has 14 residues. CDR1 and CDR2 (germline): GTSNPN, SVGIG (reference sequence). The V end lost 8 bases, the J end lost 2 bases, and 16 bases lay between the germline ends. The CDR3 DNA sequence: TGTGCCCTCGGTGGTACTTTAACCTACAATGAGCAGTTCTTC. Its protein is CALGGTLTYNEQFF. Complete variable domain (other parts from reference TRBV30 and TRBJ2-1): SQTIHQWPATLVQPVGSPLSLECTVEGTSNPNLYWYRQAAGRGLQLLFYSVGIGQISSEVPQNLSASRPQDRQFILSSKKLLLSDSGFYLCALGGTLTYNEQFFGPGTRLTVL.

The chain carries TRBV28 and TRBJ1-5; 9 bases are shared with TRBD1. The V gene's germline CDR1 is MDHEN and CDR2 SYDVKM. V shed 7 bases and J 3 bases; nucleotides not matched to a gene: 13. The CDR3 has 17 amino acids. The CDR3 coding sequence is TGTGCCAGCACCAACCCGGGACAGGGCATTCTCAATCAGCCCCAGCATTTT. Its translation: CASTNPGQGILNQPQHF.

The chain combines TRBV9 with TRBJ2-3, with 7 bases fitting TRBD2. Unmatched junction bases numbered 2, after V lost 4 bases and J lost 0 bases. There are 14 residues in the CDR3. Germline CDR1 SGDLS, CDR2 YYNGEE. The CDR3 region is CASSFSGSTDTQYF. In DNA, the CDR3 is TGTGCCAGCAGCTTTAGCGGGAGCACAGATACGCAGTATTTT.

This chain uses TRBV11-2 with TRBJ2-5; D is uncertain. The CDR3 is 14 amino acids. The germline V gene encodes CDR1 SGHAT and CDR2 FQNNGV. Deletions cut 1 base from V and 1 base from J, with 7 bases between. The CDR3 DNA sequence: TGTGCCAGCAGCTTAGGAGTTATCCAAGAGACCCAGTACTTC. Protein sequence: CASSLGVIQETQYF. Supplemented by reference TRBV11-2 and TRBJ2-5, the full variable domain reads EAGVAQSPRYKIIEKRQSVAFWCNPISGHATLYWYQQILGQGPKLLIQFQNNGVVDDSQLPKDRFSAERLKGVDSTLKIQPAKLEDSAVYLCASSLGVIQETQYFGPGTRLLVL.

The genes are TRBV27 and TRBJ1-2; 7 positions match TRBD1. The junction had 7 bases not matched to a gene; V was cut back by 5 bases and J by 4 bases. Germline lookup yields CDR1 MNHEY and CDR2 SMNVEV (reference sequence). This CDR3 region has 14 residues. The CDR3: CASSKIGQVYGYTF. The CDR3 bases are TGTGCCAGCAGTAAAATTGGACAGGTCTATGGCTACACCTTC.

The CDR3 reads CATSRDQGTGVSGETQYF. The CDR3 bases are TGTGCCACCAGCAGAGATCAGGGGACAGGGGTATCGGGAGAGACCCAGTACTTC. This chain uses TRBV15 with TRBJ2-5, with 10 bases lining up with TRBD1. V shed 0 bases, J shed 4 bases, and the junction held 11 bases outside the gene matches. Germline CDR1 and CDR2: LNHNV and YYDKDF (reference sequence). CDR3 size: 18 residues.

V and J are TRBV30 and TRBJ2-3, with D tentatively TRBD2 (6 bases). Trimming cost V 8 bases and J 1 base, with 19 bases left between them. The length of the CDR3 is 15 residues. Per the germline V gene, CDR1 is GTSNPN and CDR2 is SVGIG (reference sequence). In DNA, the CDR3 is TGTGCCATTGCGGGACGGCTGTTTGGCACAGATACGCAGTATTTT. This sequence encodes CAIAGRLFGTDTQYF.

The rearrangement links TRBV5-5 to TRBJ2-3; D is ambiguous. CDR3 length: 12 residues. The V and J ends lost 4 bases and 5 bases respectively, with 8 bases between them. Germline CDR1 is SGHKS and CDR2 is YYEKEE (reference sequence). The CDR3 bases are TGTGCCAGCAGCCTTCCGGTAGATACGCAGTATTTT. Protein: CASSLPVDTQYF.

The chain recombines TRBV2 with TRBJ2-7, with TRBD2 identical over 13 bases. V dropped 6 bases and J dropped 5; count of bases not matched to a gene: 7. The germline V gene encodes CDR1 SNHLY and CDR2 FYNNEI. The CDR3 is 15 amino acids. CDR3 DNA: TGTGCCAGCAGCGGACTAGCGGGAGCGGCTGACGAGCAGTACTTC. Translating it yields CASSGLAGAADEQYF.

The rearrangement links TRBV18 to TRBJ1-1; D unclear. Trimming pared 3 bases from V and 1 base from J, leaving 12 bases between. Germline CDR1 KGHSH, CDR2 LQKENI. This CDR3 region has 15 residues. For the CDR3, the DNA is TGTGCCAGCTCACCTGAGAAAATAGCGAACACTGAAGCTTTCTTT. Translating gives CASSPEKIANTEAFF. The full variable domain, with the rest looked up from reference TRBV18 and TRBJ1-1, is NAGVMQNPRHLVRRRGQEARLRCSPMKGHSHVYWYRQLPEEGLKFMVYLQKENIIDESGMPKERFSAEFPKEGPSILRIQQVVRGDSAAYFCASSPEKIANTEAFFGQGTRLTVV.

This clone was found once. The rearrangement uses TRBV10-2 and TRBJ2-7, with 12 bases that match TRBD2. V was pared by 0 bases and J by 5 bases, with 5 bases of the junction left unmatched. Per the germline V gene, CDR1 is WSHSY and CDR2 is SAAADI. The CDR3 is 16 residues long. CDR3 nucleotides: TGCGCCAGCAGTGAGTCTGACCTAGCGGGAGGGCACGAGCAGTACTTC. It encodes CASSESDLAGGHEQYF.

The chain recombines TRBV2 with TRBJ1-5; D uncertain. V was trimmed by 5 bases and J by 1 base, leaving 12 bases between them. The CDR3 covers 15 residues. CDR1 SNHLY and CDR2 FYNNEI come from the germline V gene. The CDR3 sequence: CASSPSRGSNQPQHF. CDR3 sequence (DNA): TGTGCCAGCAGTCCCTCTCGGGGAAGCAATCAGCCCCAGCATTTT.

By its share, this clone is medium-sized. V is TRBV19 and J is TRBJ1-1; 8 nucleotides agree with TRBD1. Germline V gene data show CDR1 as LNHDA and CDR2 as SQIVND (reference sequence). The CDR3 totals 15 residues. J lost 0 bases, V lost 3 bases, and 3 bases had no gene match. The DNA for the CDR3 is TGTGCCAGTAGTATGGGGGACAGGATGAACACTGAAGCTTTCTTT. Translated: CASSMGDRMNTEAFF.

The V gene is TRBV29-1, the J gene TRBJ1-2, with D hard to call. The germline gives CDR1 SQVTM, CDR2 ANQGSEA. V gave up 5 bases and J gave up 2 bases, with 6 bases separating them. The CDR3 loop spans 11 amino acids. DNA of the CDR3: TGCAGCGTTCGAGGGAACTATGGCTACACCTTC. Translation gives CSVRGNYGYTF.

The sample holds a few counts of this clone. The CDR3 bases are TGTGCCACCAGCTTTTTTCGTGCCGCTAAAGCTTTCTTT. Translated: CATSFFRAAKAFF. V usage is TRBV15 and J usage is TRBJ1-1; D unresolved. Trimming cost V 5 bases and J 9 bases, with 16 bases left between them. The CDR3 has 13 amino acids. Germline V lookup: CDR1 LNHNV, CDR2 YYDKDF (reference sequence).

V gene TRBV19 combines with J gene TRBJ2-7, with D perhaps TRBD1 (5 bases). The CDR3 is 14 amino acids. CDR1 and CDR2 from the germline V gene are LNHDA and SQIVND (reference sequence). Between the trimmed V and J ends, which lost 7 bases and 3 bases, there was a span of 16 bases. The CDR3: CASTPGVGDYEQYF. The CDR3 nucleotides are TGTGCCAGTACCCCCGGCGTAGGGGACTACGAGCAGTACTTC.

The chain is built from TRBV19 and TRBJ1-5; perhaps TRBD1 as D (5 bases). Germline V gene data show CDR1 as LNHDA and CDR2 as SQIVND (reference sequence). This CDR3 region has 15 residues. V lost 3 bases and J lost 2, with 11 bases in between. The CDR3 loop reads CASSMRGEGNQPQHF. The CDR3 region has the DNA TGTGCCAGTAGTATGAGAGGGGAGGGCAATCAGCCCCAGCATTTT.

The V gene is TRBV10-1, the J gene TRBJ1-1; D ambiguous. Trimming pared 4 bases from V and 0 bases from J, leaving 6 bases between. CDR1 WNHNN and CDR2 SYGVQD come from the germline V gene (reference sequence). This CDR3 comprises 13 residues. The CDR3 region is CASSAQVNTEAFF. For the CDR3, the DNA is TGCGCCAGCAGTGCCCAGGTGAACACTGAAGCTTTCTTT.

The chain combines TRBV4-2 with TRBJ1-1; 7 nucleotides agree with TRBD1. This CDR3 comprises 13 residues. Germline V gene sequence: CDR1 LGHNA, CDR2 YNFKEQ. V lost 1 base, J lost 7 bases, and 3 bases stayed unmatched. CDR3 loop: CASSQVRDSEAFF. The CDR3 bases are TGTGCCAGCAGCCAAGTAAGGGACAGTGAAGCTTTCTTT.